This T cell receptor (beta chain) was profiled in a study of shared clonotypes between healthy human individuals. Produced via immunoSEQ multiplex PCR; TCRdb's table is partial and in-frame only. The table shows more than 400,000 clones, with 78% occurring only once. The sample was PBMCs. This clonotype was obtained from a woman aged 40 to 55 in good health. Some clones in this sample may be carry-over from other donors' samples.

The CDR3 bases are TGTGCCAGCAGCCAATCGGGACAGGTGAGAACTGAAGCTTTCTTT. Translation gives CASSQSGQVRTEAFF. V and J are TRBV16 and TRBJ1-1, with TRBD1 matching over 8 bases. V lost 0 bases and J lost 5; bases outside the gene matches: 5. CDR3 length equals 15 residues. The germline V gene has CDR1 KGHSY and CDR2 FQNENV.